The TCR beta chain under discussion was sequenced for a study of shared clonotypes between healthy human individuals. Overall study context: For every donor, three CD4 naive, three CD4 memory, two CD8 naive and one CD8 memory plates were used. General study findings and limits: Among non-shared clonotypes, generation probabilities were lower than among those shared by all four donors. Clonotype sharing among donors likely depends on sequencing depth.

The germline CDR1 and CDR2 sequences are SGHRS and YFSETQ. Trimming at V came to 3 bases and at J to 8 bases, leaving 9 bases not matched to a gene. The CDR3 extends over 15 amino acids. Comment on this clone: What it binds is not known.

Assay used: immunoSEQ multiplex PCR; TCRdb lists only in-frame clones, some missing. The sample records over a million clones, 98% being singletons. The sample consisted of naive CD4+ T cells sorted from blood. Subset specified: CD45RA+ positively selected. The J gene is TRBJ2-1, the V gene TRBV5-1; 9 positions agree with TRBD1. This receptor was obtained from a young man in good health. The CDR3 nucleotides are TGCGCCAGCAGCTCGGCCGGGACAGGGTTTTATGAGCAGTTCTTC. Translation: CASSSAGTGFYEQFF.